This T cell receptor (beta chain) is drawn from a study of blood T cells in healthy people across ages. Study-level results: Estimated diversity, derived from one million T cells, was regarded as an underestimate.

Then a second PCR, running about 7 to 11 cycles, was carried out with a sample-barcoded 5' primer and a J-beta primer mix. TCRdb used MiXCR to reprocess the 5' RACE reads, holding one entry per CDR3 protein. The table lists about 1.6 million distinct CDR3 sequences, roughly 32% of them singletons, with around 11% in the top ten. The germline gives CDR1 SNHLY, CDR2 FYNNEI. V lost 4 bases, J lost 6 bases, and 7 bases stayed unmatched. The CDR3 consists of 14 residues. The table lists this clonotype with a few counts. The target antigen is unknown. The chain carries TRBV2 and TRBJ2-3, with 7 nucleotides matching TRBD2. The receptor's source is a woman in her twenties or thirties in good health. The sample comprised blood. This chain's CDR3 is CASSGGLLGDTQYF. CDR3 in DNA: TGTGCCAGCAGTGGGGGACTACTAGGGGATACGCAGTATTTT. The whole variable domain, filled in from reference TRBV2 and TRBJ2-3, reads EPEVTQTPSHQVTQMGQEVILRCVPISNHLYFYWYRQILGQKVEFLVSFYNNEISEKSEIFDDQFSVERPDGSNFTLKIRSTKLEDSAMYFCASSGGLLGDTQYFGPGTRLTVL.